Here is one TCR beta chain with its context. Its cognate antigen is unknown. The sample comes from a study of shared clonotypes between healthy human individuals. Findings and caveats of the study: Although depth was large, rarefaction showed that sequencing of the sorted subsets was incomplete. Shared clonotypes: 4.5% to 5% naive CD4, about 4% naive CD8, under 2.5% memory CD4, more than 0.3% memory CD8.

CDR3 length: 19 amino acids. The germline V gene has CDR1 SEHNR and CDR2 FQNEAQ (reference sequence). V lost 5 bases and J 0 bases, leaving 22 bases between the germline ends. Sorted-subset replicate PCRs used around 200 ng of genomic DNA. This amount corresponded to 30,000 to 35,000 T cell genomes. Original processing methods: Quality scores were absent from the junction-only immunoSEQ sequences, so filtering differed. TCRdb keeps only in-frame clones here, not all; method: immunoSEQ multiplex PCR. The D gene and trimming were derived from the DNA, and the V and J assignments and clone size from that table. The sample shows about 2.1 million clones, about 94% of them seen only once. Naive CD8 isolation took CD45RO-negative cells positively selected for CCR7 and excluded terminally differentiated effector memory CD45RA+ cells.

The sample comprised naive CD8+ T cells from PBMCs. The source of this sequence is a man aged 18 to 35 in good health. Some clones in this sample may be carry-over from other donors' samples. This chain links TRBV7-9 with TRBJ1-4; possible D gene TRBD1, 6 bases. The CDR3 loop is CASSPHGGQGYSTNEKLFF. Here the CDR3 DNA reads TGTGCCAGCAGCCCCCATGGGGGGCAGGGATATTCAACTAATGAAAAACTGTTTTTT.